This TCR beta chain is drawn from a study of blood T cell repertoires in COVID-19. Overall study: Some COVID-19 samples were acute and others convalescent; all came from the United States, Italy and Spain.

This table comes from immunoSEQ multiplex PCR, and its TCRdb copy is limited to in-frame clones, with some not included. The table has around 58,000 clones, approximately 81% seen once. The CDR3 totals 15 residues. Germline CDR1 MDHEN, CDR2 SYDVKM. The junction had 9 bases not matched to a gene; V was cut back by 8 bases and J by 1 base. Specimen: PBMCs or T cells enriched from blood (not recorded which). V usage is TRBV28 and J usage is TRBJ1-2; TRBD1 matches at 8 bases. The source is a woman in her forties with acute COVID-19. CDR3 amino acids: CASQKQGQGNYGYTF. The CDR3 nucleotides read TGTGCCAGCCAAAAACAAGGACAGGGTAACTATGGCTACACCTTC.